This T cell receptor beta chain was profiled in a study of blood T cell repertoires in COVID-19. Overall study context: T cells, B-cell-depleted T cells, or PBMCs provided the cDNA or gDNA that served as material.

Sequencing used immunoSEQ multiplex PCR; TCRdb keeps in-frame clones, though not all of them. The sample carries about 350,000 clones, about 90% recorded once. Germline V gives CDR1 LNHNV, CDR2 YYDKDF (reference sequence). CDR3 length equals 16 residues. The V and J ends lost 1 base and 4 bases, in that order; junction bases with no gene match: 6. The gene calls are TRBV15 and TRBJ2-3; 9 positions match TRBD2. Source material: PBMCs or T cells enriched from blood (not recorded which). This TCR was sampled from a woman aged 30 to 39 who had recovered from COVID-19. This CDR3 reads CATSRGGGGAADTQYF. The CDR3 nucleotides read TGTGCCACCAGCAGAGGTGGCGGGGGGGCCGCAGATACGCAGTATTTT. Looking up the rest from reference TRBV15 and TRBJ2-3 gives the full variable domain: DAMVIQNPRYQVTQFGKPVTLSCSQTLNHNVMYWYQQKSSQAPKLLFHYYDKDFNNEADTPDNFQSRRPNTSFCFLDIRSPGLGDTAMYLCATSRGGGGAADTQYFGPGTRLTVL.